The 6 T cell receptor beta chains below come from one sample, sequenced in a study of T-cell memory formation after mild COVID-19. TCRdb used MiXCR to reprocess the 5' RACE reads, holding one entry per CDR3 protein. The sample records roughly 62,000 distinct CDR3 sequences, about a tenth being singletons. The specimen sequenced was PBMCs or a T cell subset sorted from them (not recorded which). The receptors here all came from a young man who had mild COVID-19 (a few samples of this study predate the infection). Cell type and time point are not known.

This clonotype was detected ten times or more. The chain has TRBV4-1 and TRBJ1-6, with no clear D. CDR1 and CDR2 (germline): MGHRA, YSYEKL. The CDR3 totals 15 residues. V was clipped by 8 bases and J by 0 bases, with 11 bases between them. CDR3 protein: CASGLGSSYNSPLHF. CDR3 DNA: TGCGCCAGCGGTCTGGGGAGCTCCTATAATTCACCCCTCCACTTT.

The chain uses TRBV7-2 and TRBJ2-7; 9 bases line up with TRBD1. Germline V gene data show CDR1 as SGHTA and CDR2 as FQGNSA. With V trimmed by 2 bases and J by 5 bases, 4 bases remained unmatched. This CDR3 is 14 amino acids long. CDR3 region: CASSLNGQGNEQYF. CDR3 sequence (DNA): TGTGCCAGCAGCTTAAATGGACAGGGGAACGAGCAGTACTTC. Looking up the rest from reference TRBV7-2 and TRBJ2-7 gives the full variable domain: GAGVSQSPSNKVTEKGKDVELRCDPISGHTALYWYRQSLGQGLEFLIYFQGNSAPDKSGLPSDRFSAERTGGSVSTLTIQRTQQEDSAVYLCASSLNGQGNEQYFGPGTRLTVT.

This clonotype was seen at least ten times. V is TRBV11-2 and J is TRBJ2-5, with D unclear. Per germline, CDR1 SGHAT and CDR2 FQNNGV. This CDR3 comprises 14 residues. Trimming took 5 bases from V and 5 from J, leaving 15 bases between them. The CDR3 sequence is CASSPRSIGETQYF. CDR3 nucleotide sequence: TGTGCCAGCAGCCCCCGGAGTATAGGGGAGACCCAGTACTTC. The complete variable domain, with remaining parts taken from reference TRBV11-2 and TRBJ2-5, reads EAGVAQSPRYKIIEKRQSVAFWCNPISGHATLYWYQQILGQGPKLLIQFQNNGVVDDSQLPKDRFSAERLKGVDSTLKIQPAKLEDSAVYLCASSPRSIGETQYFGPGTRLLVL.

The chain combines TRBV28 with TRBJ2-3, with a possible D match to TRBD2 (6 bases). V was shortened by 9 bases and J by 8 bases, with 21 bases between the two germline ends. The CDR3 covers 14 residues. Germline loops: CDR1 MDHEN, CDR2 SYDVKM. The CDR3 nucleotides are TGTGCCAGGGGGGAGGCAGGGCTCCGCGGTACGCAGTATTTT. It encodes CARGEAGLRGTQYF.

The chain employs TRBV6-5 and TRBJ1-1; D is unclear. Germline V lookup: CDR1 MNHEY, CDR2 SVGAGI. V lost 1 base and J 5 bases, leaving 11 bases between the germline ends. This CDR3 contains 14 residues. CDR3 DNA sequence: TGTGCCAGCAGTTACTTGTCAGGAGATACTGAAGCTTTCTTT. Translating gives CASSYLSGDTEAFF.

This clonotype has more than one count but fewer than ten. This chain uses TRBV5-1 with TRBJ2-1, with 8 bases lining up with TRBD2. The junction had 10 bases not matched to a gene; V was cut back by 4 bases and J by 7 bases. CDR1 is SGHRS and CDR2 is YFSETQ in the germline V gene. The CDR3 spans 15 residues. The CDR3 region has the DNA TGCGCCAGCAGCCAGGCGGGGGGCCGGGGAAATGAGCAGTTCTTC. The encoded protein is CASSQAGGRGNEQFF.